Each of the 5 T cell receptor beta chains below was sequenced from the same sample in a study of blood T cell repertoires in COVID-19. TCRdb keeps only in-frame clones here, not all; method: immunoSEQ multiplex PCR. The data hold approximately 250,000 clones, with about 87% observed a single time. The sample taken for sequencing was PBMCs or T cells enriched from blood (not recorded which). Every receptor here comes from a woman aged 40 to 49 with acute COVID-19.

The V gene is TRBV10-3, the J gene TRBJ1-5, with TRBD1 matching over 10 bases. The CDR3 contains 14 residues. The trim removed 4 bases at V and 4 bases at J, leaving 1 base unmatched. Germline V gene data show CDR1 as ENHRY and CDR2 as SYGVKD. CDR3 region: CAISGTGGNQPQHF. The CDR3 nucleotides are TGTGCCATCAGTGGGACAGGGGGGAATCAGCCCCAGCATTTT.

The chain joins TRBV20-1 to TRBJ1-2; D remains ambiguous. The V end lost 3 bases, the J end lost 4 bases, and 6 bases lay between the germline ends. The length of the CDR3 is 11 residues. The germline gives CDR1 DFQATT, CDR2 SNEGSKA (reference sequence). DNA for the CDR3: TGCAGTGCTAGGGCCTCCTATGGCTACACCTTC. This translates into CSARASYGYTF.

V is TRBV24-1 and J is TRBJ2-5, with D unresolved. This CDR3 region has 14 residues. From germline, CDR1 is KGHDR and CDR2 SFDVKD. V lost 3 bases and J lost 4, with 11 bases in between. CDR3 coding DNA: TGTGCCACCAGTGATCGAGGTATCCGAGAGACCCAGTACTTC. Translated: CATSDRGIRETQYF.

The V call is TRBV6-5, the J call TRBJ2-1; no firm D call. V was cut by 5 bases and J by 0 bases, with 8 bases left in between. CDR3 length: 14 amino acids. Germline lookup yields CDR1 MNHEY and CDR2 SVGAGI. The CDR3 region is CASSPYGSYNEQFF. DNA for the CDR3: TGTGCCAGCAGTCCCTACGGCTCCTACAATGAGCAGTTCTTC.

In the case of this clone: An end of the junction does not agree with germline; a read error may underlie this. The gene calls are TRBV30 and TRBJ1-3; the D gene is possibly TRBD1 (6 bases). From germline, CDR1 is GTSNPN and CDR2 SVGIG (reference sequence). This CDR3 has 15 amino acids. DNA for the CDR3: TGTGCCTGGGGTGTGCGGGCAGGGGCTGGAAACACCATATATTTT. It translates to CAWGVRAGAGNTIYF.